This T cell receptor (beta chain) is drawn from a study of CD8 T cells in ankylosing spondylitis (dated by TCRdb to about 2017). For the study in its entirety: The study set out to find disease-linked TCR variants by profiling T cell receptor beta repertoires in ankylosing spondylitis patients and healthy donors. In total, the full study cohort was made up of roughly 110 healthy donors and approximately 24 ankylosing spondylitis patients. Samples of peripheral blood were taken, and for ankylosing spondylitis patients, synovial fluid was collected as well.

The sample holds many counts of this clonotype. The specificity of this receptor is unknown. Within one base of it there is no much larger clone, and no base qualities were kept. The study at large found these results: Some motif variants were previously reported in synovial fluid and blood of reactive arthritis patients, suggesting common disease-initiation mechanisms. A CD8+ phenotype was shown by the disease-linked clones, which were found at relatively low frequencies in peripheral blood. A TCR beta motif of 7 or 8 highly homologous amino acid variants appeared characteristic of blood from ankylosing spondylitis patients. Significant enrichment of the disease-linked clones was reported in matched synovial fluid samples from ankylosing spondylitis patients.

Sequencer: Illumina HiSeq 2500. TCR beta libraries were prepared by quantitative 5'-RACE with molecular barcodes. Under the source paper's analysis protocol: A new computational method, built on a probabilistic model of VDJ rearrangement, was used to identify disease-linked TCR variants. TCRdb applied fastp at Q25 and MiXCR to the public reads, then kept only in-frame beta chains. Each CDR3 protein appears once, grouped with its most common genes and DNA. What appears here as the V and J calls and clone size reflects TCRdb's work, not the paper's. The sample table contains around 490,000 distinct CDR3 sequences; only one count was recorded for about 5.4% of them. The ten largest clones add up to 3% to 4.5% of the sample. The clonotype comes from a male donor with ankylosing spondylitis. The sequenced material came from blood, either unsorted or a sorted T cell fraction (not recorded which).

The DNA reads TGTGCCAGCAGGGAGGACTCACCCCTCCACTTT. It specifies CASREDSPLHF. The chain links TRBV28 with TRBJ1-6; a confident D gene designation cannot be given. From the germline V gene, CDR1 is MDHEN and CDR2 is SYDVKM. Taken from cysteine to phenylalanine, the CDR3 has 11 residues. Only the CDR3 region is kept as DNA, spanning 33 bases read in frame from base 1. The trim is 6 bases for V and 10 bases for J, with a gap of 7 bases between the germline ends.